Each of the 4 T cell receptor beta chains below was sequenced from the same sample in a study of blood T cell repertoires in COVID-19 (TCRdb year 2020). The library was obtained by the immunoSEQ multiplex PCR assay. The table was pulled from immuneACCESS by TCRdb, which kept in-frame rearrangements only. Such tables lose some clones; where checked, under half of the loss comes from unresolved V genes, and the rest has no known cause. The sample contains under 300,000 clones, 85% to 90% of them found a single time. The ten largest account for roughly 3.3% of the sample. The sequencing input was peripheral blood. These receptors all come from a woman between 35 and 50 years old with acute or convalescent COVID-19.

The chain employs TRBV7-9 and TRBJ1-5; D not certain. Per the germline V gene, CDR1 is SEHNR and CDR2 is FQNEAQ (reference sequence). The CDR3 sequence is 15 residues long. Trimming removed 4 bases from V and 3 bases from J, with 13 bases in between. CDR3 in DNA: TGTGCCAGCAGCTCACTGACCGACATCAATCAGCCCCAGCATTTT. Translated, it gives CASSSLTDINQPQHF.

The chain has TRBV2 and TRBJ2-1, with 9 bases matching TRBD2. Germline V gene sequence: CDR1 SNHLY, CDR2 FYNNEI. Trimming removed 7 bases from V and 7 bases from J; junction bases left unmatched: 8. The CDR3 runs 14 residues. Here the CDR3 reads CASIAAGGRNEQFF. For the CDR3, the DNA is TGTGCCAGCATAGCAGCGGGGGGCCGGAATGAGCAGTTCTTC.

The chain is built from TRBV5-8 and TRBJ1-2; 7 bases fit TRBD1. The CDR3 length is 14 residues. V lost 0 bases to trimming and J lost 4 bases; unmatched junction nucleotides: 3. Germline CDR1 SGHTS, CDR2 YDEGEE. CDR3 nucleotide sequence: TGTGCCAGCAGCTTGGGACAGGGTTCCTATGGCTACACCTTC. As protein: CASSLGQGSYGYTF.

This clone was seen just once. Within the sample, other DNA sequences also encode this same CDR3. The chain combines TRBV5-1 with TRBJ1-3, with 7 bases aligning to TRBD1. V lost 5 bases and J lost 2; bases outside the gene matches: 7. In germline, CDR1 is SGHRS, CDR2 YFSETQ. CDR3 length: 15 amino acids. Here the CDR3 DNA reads TGCGCCAGCAGTTTCAACAGGGGTCCTGGAAACACCATATATTTT. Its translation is CASSFNRGPGNTIYF.